The source of this T cell receptor (beta chain) is a study of OX40 agonist ivuxolimab in advanced cancers. Across the study: Checkpoint inhibitors had been given previously to 40% of patients.

Patients were ineligible given autoimmune disease history or systemic immunosuppression. The CDR3 length is 13 residues. V shed 9 bases, J shed 2 bases, and the junction held 4 bases outside the gene matches. From germline, CDR1 is SNHLY and CDR2 FYNNEI. Notes on the study in general: Blood T cells, both CD4+ and CD8+, expanded clonally by week 6 at 0.1 to 3.0 mg/kg. Some nonresponders additionally presented with little normalized T-cell clonal expansion.

Libraries were prepared by immunoSEQ multiplex PCR; TCRdb keeps only in-frame clonotypes and omits some of them. The top ten hold around 0.58% of the sample, which has some 96,000 clones, roughly 90% seen once. As regards this clone: Its antigen remains unknown.

The receptor was derived from an adult with an advanced solid tumor such as melanoma, head and neck, liver or kidney cancer. Source: CD4+ or CD8+ T cells sorted from blood, taken in a trial of the OX40 agonist ivuxolimab. J is TRBJ2-5 and V is TRBV2; TRBD1 matches at 9 bases. Here the CDR3 DNA reads TGTGCCAGTAGACAGGGGGTTCAAGAGACCCAGTACTTC. Its protein product is CASRQGVQETQYF.